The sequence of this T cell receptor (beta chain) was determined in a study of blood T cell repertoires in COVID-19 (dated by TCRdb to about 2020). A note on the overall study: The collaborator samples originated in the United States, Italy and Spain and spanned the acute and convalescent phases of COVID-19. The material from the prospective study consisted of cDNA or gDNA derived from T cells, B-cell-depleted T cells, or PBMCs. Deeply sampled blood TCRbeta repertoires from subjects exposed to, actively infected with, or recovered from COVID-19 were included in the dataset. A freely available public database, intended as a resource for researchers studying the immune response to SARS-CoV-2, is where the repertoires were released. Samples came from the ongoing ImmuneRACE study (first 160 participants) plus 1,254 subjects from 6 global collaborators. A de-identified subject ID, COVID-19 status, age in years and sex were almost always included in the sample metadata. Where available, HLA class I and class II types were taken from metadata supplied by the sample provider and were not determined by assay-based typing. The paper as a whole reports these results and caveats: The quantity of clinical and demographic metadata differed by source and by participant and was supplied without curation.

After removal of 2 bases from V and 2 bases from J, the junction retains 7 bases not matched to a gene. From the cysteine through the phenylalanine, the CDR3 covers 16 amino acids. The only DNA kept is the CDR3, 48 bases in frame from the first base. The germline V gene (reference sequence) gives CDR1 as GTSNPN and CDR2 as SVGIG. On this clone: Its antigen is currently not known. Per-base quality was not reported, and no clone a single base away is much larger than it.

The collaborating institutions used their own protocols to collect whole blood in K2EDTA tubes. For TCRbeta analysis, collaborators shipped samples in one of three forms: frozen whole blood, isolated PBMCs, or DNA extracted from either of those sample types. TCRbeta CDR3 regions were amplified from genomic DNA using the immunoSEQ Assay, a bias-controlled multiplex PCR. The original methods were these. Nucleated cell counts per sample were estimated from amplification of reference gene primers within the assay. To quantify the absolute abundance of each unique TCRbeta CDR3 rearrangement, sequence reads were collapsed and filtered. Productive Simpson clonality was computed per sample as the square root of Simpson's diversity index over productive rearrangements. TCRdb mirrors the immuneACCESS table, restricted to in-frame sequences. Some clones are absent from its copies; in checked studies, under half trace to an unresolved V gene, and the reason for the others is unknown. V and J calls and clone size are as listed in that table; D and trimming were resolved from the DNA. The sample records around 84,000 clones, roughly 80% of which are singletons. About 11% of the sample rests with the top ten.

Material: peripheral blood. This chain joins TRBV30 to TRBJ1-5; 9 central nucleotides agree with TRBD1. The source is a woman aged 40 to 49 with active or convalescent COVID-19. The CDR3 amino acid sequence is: CAWSRRTGEGNQPQHF. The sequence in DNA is TGTGCCTGGAGTCGTCGGACAGGGGAGGGCAATCAGCCCCAGCATTTT.